Listed below are T cell receptor beta chains from one sample, sequenced in a study of OX40 agonist ivuxolimab in advanced cancers. Some clones are missing from TCRdb's copy, which holds only in-frame ones; the method was immunoSEQ multiplex PCR. The sample lists around 50,000 clones, over 75% occurring once. The material was CD4+ or CD8+ T cells sorted from blood, obtained in a trial of the OX40 agonist ivuxolimab. The receptor set was obtained from an adult with an advanced solid tumor such as melanoma, head and neck, liver or kidney cancer. CDR3s include the opening cysteine and the closing phenylalanine or tryptophan. A D gene is named only where the DNA matches it firmly. Some rows have no size entry. The others give once, few or many, or a class for an expanded clone.

>TRBJ2-4|TRBD2|TRBV6-1|-
CASSPSGRAKNIQYF
TGTGCCAGCAGTCCAAGCGGGAGAGCCAAAAACATTCAGTACTTC
>TRBJ1-4|-|TRBV6-5|-
CASSYYLGPNEKLFF
TGTGCCAGCAGTTACTATTTGGGGCCTAATGAAAAACTGTTTTTT
>TRBJ2-5|TRBD2|TRBV6-1|-
CASSEGTSSGTQYF
TGTGCCAGCAGTGAGGGGACTAGTTCCGGGACCCAGTACTTC
>TRBJ2-5|TRBD1|TRBV19|-
CASREGALETQYF
TGTGCCAGTCGCGAGGGGGCCTTGGAGACCCAGTACTTC
>TRBJ2-5|-|TRBV11-2|-
CASSLMATQETQYF
TGTGCCAGCAGCTTAATGGCAACCCAAGAGACCCAGTACTTC
>TRBJ2-1|-|TRBV7-6|-
CASSQAASPRNEQFF
TGTGCCAGCAGCCAGGCGGCCAGCCCACGTAATGAGCAGTTCTTC
>TRBJ1-4|TRBD1|TRBV6-5|-
CASSYTGAREKLFF
TGTGCCAGCAGTTATACAGGGGCGAGGGAAAAACTGTTTTTT
>TRBJ1-2|-|TRBV5-4|once
CASSGRQSRVYGYTF
TGTGCCAGCAGCGGTCGACAGTCGAGGGTCTATGGCTACACCTTC
>TRBJ2-1|-|TRBV18|-
CASSPSSNNEQFF
TGTGCCAGCTCACCCAGTAGCAACAATGAGCAGTTCTTC
>TRBJ1-2|-|TRBV7-2|-
CASSLTATYGYTF
TGTGCCAGCAGCCTTACAGCGACCTATGGCTACACCTTC
>TRBJ2-7|TRBD2|TRBV6-1|-
CASSEVNGGATSGGESVEQYF
TGTGCCAGCAGTGAAGTTAATGGCGGTGCTACTAGCGGGGGGGAATCGGTCGAGCAGTACTTC
>TRBJ2-2|TRBD1|TRBV7-3|once
CASSPRTGRPGELFF
TGTGCCAGCAGCCCAAGGACAGGGCGACCCGGGGAGCTGTTTTTT
>TRBJ2-1|TRBD2|TRBV4-1|-
CASSHGTSGGRPFF
TGCGCCAGCAGCCACGGGACTAGCGGGGGGCGACCGTTCTTC
>TRBJ1-4|-|TRBV5-6|-
CASSFPNNEKLFF
TGTGCCAGCAGCTTCCCCAATAATGAAAAACTGTTTTTT
>TRBJ2-7|-|TRBV27|few
CASSSLGQGSYEQYF
TGTGCCAGCAGTTCTTTGGGGCAGGGCTCCTACGAGCAGTACTTC
>TRBJ2-5|TRBD2|TRBV4-1|-
CASSQEPSGATDQETQYF
TGCGCCAGCAGCCAAGAGCCTAGCGGGGCTACTGACCAAGAGACCCAGTACTTC
>TRBJ2-5|TRBD2|TRBV5-3|-
CARDNKDGLAEQETQYF
TGTGCCAGAGATAATAAAGACGGACTAGCGGAACAAGAGACCCAGTACTTC
>TRBJ1-3|-|TRBV11-2|-
CASSLEPGPGNTIYF
TGTGCCAGCAGCTTAGAGCCGGGTCCTGGAAACACCATATATTTT
>TRBJ2-5|-|TRBV2|-
CASSRDSEETQYF
TGTGCCAGCAGCCGGGACTCCGAAGAGACCCAGTACTTC
>TRBJ2-3|-|TRBV5-1|-
CASSLDRWVGSTVTDTQYF
TGCGCCAGCAGCTTGGATCGGTGGGTAGGGAGCACAGTCACAGATACGCAGTATTTT
>TRBJ1-5|-|TRBV29-1|-
CSVECRGEGNQPQHF
TGCAGCGTTGAATGTAGGGGGGAAGGCAATCAGCCCCAGCATTTT
>TRBJ2-4|TRBD2|TRBV6-5|-
CASSSGLAGAKNIQYF
TGTGCCAGCAGTTCGGGACTAGCGGGGGCCAAAAACATTCAGTACTTC
>TRBJ2-3|TRBD2|TRBV11-2|-
CASSLDSGGTSGGYTDTQYF
TGTGCCAGCAGCTTAGACTCGGGCGGGACTAGCGGGGGGTATACAGATACGCAGTATTTT
>TRBJ2-4|TRBD1|TRBV6-1|-
CASNGDSQFKNIQYF
TGTGCCAGCAATGGGGACAGCCAATTTAAAAACATTCAGTACTTC
>TRBJ1-3|-|TRBV10-2|-
CASSVGLESAGNTIYF
TGCGCCAGCAGTGTAGGCCTGGAATCGGCTGGAAACACCATATATTTT
>TRBJ2-1|-|TRBV5-1|-
CASSLEGSSYNEQFF
TGCGCCAGCAGCTTGGAAGGGAGTAGCTACAATGAGCAGTTCTTC
>TRBJ1-1|-|TRBV2|-
CASSVYRAEAEAFF
TGTGCCAGCAGTGTATACAGGGCCGAGGCTGAAGCTTTCTTT
>TRBJ2-3|TRBD2|TRBV2|-
CASTEGLAGGPITQYF
TGTGCCAGCACCGAGGGTCTAGCGGGGGGCCCAATTACGCAGTATTTT
>TRBJ2-2|-|TRBV6-6|-
CASSWQVGGELFF
TGTGCCAGCAGTTGGCAGGTGGGGGGGGAGCTGTTTTTT
>TRBJ1-3|-|TRBV10-3|-
CAISDGGNTIYF
TGTGCCATCAGTGATGGTGGAAACACCATATATTTT
>TRBJ2-2|-|TRBV27|-
CASSPQNTGELFF
TGTGCCAGCAGCCCCCAGAACACCGGGGAGCTGTTTTTT
>TRBJ2-6|TRBD2|TRBV2|-
CASKLAGGSGANVLTF
TGTGCCAGCAAGCTAGCGGGGGGCTCTGGGGCCAACGTCCTGACTTTC
>TRBJ2-1|TRBD1|TRBV18|-
CASSPSLTGSIYNEQFF
TGTGCCAGCTCACCCTCCCTGACAGGGTCCATCTACAATGAGCAGTTCTTC
>TRBJ1-3|-|TRBV6-5|-
CASRPPPRVGNTIYF
TGTGCCAGCAGACCCCCTCCCAGGGTTGGAAACACCATATATTTT
>TRBJ1-3|-|TRBV2|once
CASSEALGLSSGNTIYF
TGTGCCAGCAGTGAAGCGCTGGGTCTTAGCTCTGGAAACACCATATATTTT
>TRBJ1-6|-|TRBV6-1|-
CASRPRVDSPLHF
TGTGCCAGCAGACCCAGGGTTGACTCACCCCTCCACTTT
>TRBJ2-4|TRBD2|TRBV10-2|-
CASRSGGLTKNIQYF
TGCGCCAGCAGGAGCGGGGGGCTGACCAAAAACATTCAGTACTTC
>TRBJ1-1|-|TRBV29-1|-
CSVNSNKDTEAFF
TGCAGCGTTAATTCGAATAAAGACACTGAAGCTTTCTTT
>TRBJ1-6|-|TRBV7-9|-
CASSLAMNSPLHF
TGTGCCAGCAGCTTAGCCATGAATTCACCCCTCCACTTT
>TRBJ1-4|TRBD1|TRBV12-5|few
CASGLGGQGSEKLFF
TGTGCTAGTGGTTTGGGAGGACAGGGGTCTGAAAAACTGTTTTTT
>TRBJ1-6|TRBD1|TRBV5-4|-
CASSVAGQGTPLHF
TGTGCCAGCAGCGTCGCGGGACAGGGTACACCCCTCCACTTT
>TRBJ1-1|TRBD1|TRBV5-1|-
CASSLDTGGGTEAFF
TGCGCCAGCAGCTTGGATACAGGGGGCGGCACTGAAGCTTTCTTT
>TRBJ1-1|-|TRBV6-4|few
CASSVSTDTEAFF
TGTGCCAGCAGTGTCTCGACAGACACTGAAGCTTTCTTT
>TRBJ2-3|TRBD2|TRBV14|-
CASSYSRGVGTDTQYF
TGTGCCAGCAGCTACAGCCGGGGGGTCGGCACAGATACGCAGTATTTT